The TCR beta chain under discussion was sequenced for a study of T cell responses to AZD1222 COVID-19 vaccine. General study results and limits: Two AZD1222 administrations were followed by greater Spike-specific TCR breadth and depth. Every sample of the repertoires postdated the peak T cell response. Just 5 or 6 AZD1222 recipients tested seropositive at baseline. Across the whole spike, CD4 TCRs peaked at regions 160-218 and 743-854.

A note on this clone: Its antigen is as yet unknown.

Assay used: immunoSEQ multiplex PCR; TCRdb lists only in-frame clones, some missing. The data contain 70,000 to 90,000 clones, 60% to 80% of them seen just once; the ten biggest clones take up approximately 21%. Germline CDR1 is WNHNN and CDR2 is SYGVQD (reference sequence). The CDR3 loop spans 15 amino acids. V dropped 6 bases and J dropped 2 bases, with 14 bases sitting between them. This TCR was sampled from an adult in good health. J is TRBJ1-5 and V is TRBV10-1; D is undetermined. The material sequenced was peripheral blood, taken on day 0 of AZD1222 vaccination. CDR3 loop: CASSPSAGGNQPQHF. DNA of the CDR3: TGCGCCAGCAGCCCATCGGCCGGTGGCAATCAGCCCCAGCATTTT.